This T cell receptor beta chain emerged from a study of CD8 T cells in ankylosing spondylitis. Study-level findings and limits: There was a TCR beta motif, made of several highly homologous variants, that appeared characteristic of ankylosing spondylitis blood.

A word on this clonotype: Its specificity is unknown.

It was by quantitative 5'-RACE with molecular barcodes that TCR beta libraries were made. TCRdb redid the calling of the 5' RACE reads with MiXCR, one entry per CDR3 protein. The table has roughly 350,000 distinct CDR3 sequences, under 8.5% seen once. Trimming took off 1 base at V and 6 bases at J, with 9 bases between the two ends. The CDR3 contains 13 residues. The germline gives CDR1 SGHAT, CDR2 FQNNGV. The chain joins TRBV11-2 to TRBJ1-1; unclear D gene. The clonotype was recovered from a male donor with ankylosing spondylitis. The material sequenced was blood, either unsorted or a sorted T cell fraction (not recorded which). For the CDR3, the DNA is TGTGCCAGCAGCTTAGGTCCTCGCCCTGAAGCTTTCTTT. This gives the protein CASSLGPRPEAFF.